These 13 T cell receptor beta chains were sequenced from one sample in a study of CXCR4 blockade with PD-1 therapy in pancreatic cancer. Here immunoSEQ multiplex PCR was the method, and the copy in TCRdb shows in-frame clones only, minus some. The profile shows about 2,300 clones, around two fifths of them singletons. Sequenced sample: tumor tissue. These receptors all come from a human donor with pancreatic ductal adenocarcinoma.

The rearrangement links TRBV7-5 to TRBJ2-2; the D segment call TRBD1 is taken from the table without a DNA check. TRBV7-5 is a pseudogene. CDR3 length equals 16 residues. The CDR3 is CASSSAPTGAGGELFF. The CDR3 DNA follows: TGTGCCAGCAGCTCCGCTCCGACAGGGGCGGGCGGGGAGCTGTTTTTT.

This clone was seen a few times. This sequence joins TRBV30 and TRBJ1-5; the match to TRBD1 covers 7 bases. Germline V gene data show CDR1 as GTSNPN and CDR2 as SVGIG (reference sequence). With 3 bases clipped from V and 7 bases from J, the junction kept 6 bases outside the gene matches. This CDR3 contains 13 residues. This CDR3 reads CAWSGQVEQPQHF. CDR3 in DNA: TGTGCCTGGAGCGGACAGGTCGAGCAGCCCCAGCATTTT.

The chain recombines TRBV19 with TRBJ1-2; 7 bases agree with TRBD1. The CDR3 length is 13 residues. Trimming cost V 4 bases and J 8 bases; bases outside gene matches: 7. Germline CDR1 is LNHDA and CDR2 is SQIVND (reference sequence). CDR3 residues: CASSTSDRRGYTF. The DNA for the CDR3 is TGTGCCAGTAGTACATCGGACAGGCGCGGCTACACCTTC.

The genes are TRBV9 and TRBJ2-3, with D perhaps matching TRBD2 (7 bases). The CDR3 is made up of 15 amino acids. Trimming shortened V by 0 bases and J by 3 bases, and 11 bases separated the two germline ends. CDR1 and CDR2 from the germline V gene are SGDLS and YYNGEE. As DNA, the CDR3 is TGTGCCAGCAGCGTAGGTGGGGGGGCAACAGATACGCAGTATTTT. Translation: CASSVGGGATDTQYF.

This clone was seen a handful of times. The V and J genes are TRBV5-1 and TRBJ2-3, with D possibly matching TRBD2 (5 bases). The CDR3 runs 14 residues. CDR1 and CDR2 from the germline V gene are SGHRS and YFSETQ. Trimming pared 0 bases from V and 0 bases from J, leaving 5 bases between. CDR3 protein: CASSLAGSTDTQYF. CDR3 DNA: TGCGCCAGCAGCTTGGCGGGGAGCACAGATACGCAGTATTTT.

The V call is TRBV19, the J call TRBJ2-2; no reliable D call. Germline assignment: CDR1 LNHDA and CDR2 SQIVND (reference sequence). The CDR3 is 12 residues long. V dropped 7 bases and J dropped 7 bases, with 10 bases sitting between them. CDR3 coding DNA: TGTGCCAGTATGGGGATGGGCGGGGAGCTGTTTTTT. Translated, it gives CASMGMGGELFF.

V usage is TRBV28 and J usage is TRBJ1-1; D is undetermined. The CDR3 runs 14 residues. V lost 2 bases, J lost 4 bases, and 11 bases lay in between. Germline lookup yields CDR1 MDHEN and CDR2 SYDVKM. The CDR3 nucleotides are TGTGCCAGCAGTTTAAGCTTCATGGGCACTGAAGCTTTCTTT. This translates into CASSLSFMGTEAFF.

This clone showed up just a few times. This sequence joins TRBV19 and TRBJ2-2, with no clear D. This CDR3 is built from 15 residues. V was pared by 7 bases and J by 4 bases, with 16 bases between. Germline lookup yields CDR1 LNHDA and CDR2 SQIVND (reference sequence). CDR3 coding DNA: TGTGCCAGTAAATCACCGGGTTGGGCCACCGGGGAGCTGTTTTTT. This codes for CASKSPGWATGELFF.

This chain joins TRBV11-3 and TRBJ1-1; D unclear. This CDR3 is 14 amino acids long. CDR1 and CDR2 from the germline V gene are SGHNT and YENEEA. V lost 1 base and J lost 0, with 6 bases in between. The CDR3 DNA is TGTGCCAGCAGCTTAGGGGCAATGAACACTGAAGCTTTCTTT. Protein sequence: CASSLGAMNTEAFF.

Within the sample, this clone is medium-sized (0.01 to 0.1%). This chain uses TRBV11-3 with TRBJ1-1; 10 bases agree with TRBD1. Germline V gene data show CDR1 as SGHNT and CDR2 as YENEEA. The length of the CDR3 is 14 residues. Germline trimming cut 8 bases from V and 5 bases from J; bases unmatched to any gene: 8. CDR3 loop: CASPLGTGDTEAFF. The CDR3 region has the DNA TGTGCCAGCCCCCTTGGGACAGGGGATACTGAAGCTTTCTTT.

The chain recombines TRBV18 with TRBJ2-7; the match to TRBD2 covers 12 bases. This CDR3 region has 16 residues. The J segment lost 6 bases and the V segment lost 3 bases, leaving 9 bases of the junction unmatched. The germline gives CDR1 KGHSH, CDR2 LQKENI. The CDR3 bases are TGTGCCAGCTCACCGGCTAGCGGGAGGGGTTCGGGCGAGCAGTACTTC. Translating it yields CASSPASGRGSGEQYF. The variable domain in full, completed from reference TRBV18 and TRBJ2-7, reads NAGVMQNPRHLVRRRGQEARLRCSPMKGHSHVYWYRQLPEEGLKFMVYLQKENIIDESGMPKERFSAEFPKEGPSILRIQQVVRGDSAAYFCASSPASGRGSGEQYFGPGTRLTVT.

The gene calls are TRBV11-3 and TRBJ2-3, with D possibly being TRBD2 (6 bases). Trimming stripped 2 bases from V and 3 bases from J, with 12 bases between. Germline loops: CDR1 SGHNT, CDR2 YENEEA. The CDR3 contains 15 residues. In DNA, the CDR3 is TGTGCCAGCAGCTTACTTTGGGGAGGAACAGATACGCAGTATTTT. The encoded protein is CASSLLWGGTDTQYF.

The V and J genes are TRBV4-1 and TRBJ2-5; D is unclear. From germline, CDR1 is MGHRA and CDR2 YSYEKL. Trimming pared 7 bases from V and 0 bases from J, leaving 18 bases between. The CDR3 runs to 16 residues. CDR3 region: CASTQMDGRHQETQYF. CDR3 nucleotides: TGCGCCAGCACCCAGATGGACGGCCGACACCAAGAGACCCAGTACTTC.